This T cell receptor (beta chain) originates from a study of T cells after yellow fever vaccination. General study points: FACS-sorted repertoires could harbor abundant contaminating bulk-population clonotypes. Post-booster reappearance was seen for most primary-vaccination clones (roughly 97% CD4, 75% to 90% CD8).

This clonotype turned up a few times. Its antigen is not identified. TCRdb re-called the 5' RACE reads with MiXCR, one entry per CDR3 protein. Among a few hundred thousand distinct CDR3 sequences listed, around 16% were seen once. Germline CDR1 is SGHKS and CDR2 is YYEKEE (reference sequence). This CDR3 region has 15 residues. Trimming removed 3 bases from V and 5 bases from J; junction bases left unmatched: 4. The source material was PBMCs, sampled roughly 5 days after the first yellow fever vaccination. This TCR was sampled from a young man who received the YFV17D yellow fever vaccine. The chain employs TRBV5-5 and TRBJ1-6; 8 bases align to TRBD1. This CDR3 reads CASSWGTGHNSPLHF. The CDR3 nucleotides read TGTGCCAGCAGCTGGGGGACAGGCCATAATTCACCCCTCCACTTT.